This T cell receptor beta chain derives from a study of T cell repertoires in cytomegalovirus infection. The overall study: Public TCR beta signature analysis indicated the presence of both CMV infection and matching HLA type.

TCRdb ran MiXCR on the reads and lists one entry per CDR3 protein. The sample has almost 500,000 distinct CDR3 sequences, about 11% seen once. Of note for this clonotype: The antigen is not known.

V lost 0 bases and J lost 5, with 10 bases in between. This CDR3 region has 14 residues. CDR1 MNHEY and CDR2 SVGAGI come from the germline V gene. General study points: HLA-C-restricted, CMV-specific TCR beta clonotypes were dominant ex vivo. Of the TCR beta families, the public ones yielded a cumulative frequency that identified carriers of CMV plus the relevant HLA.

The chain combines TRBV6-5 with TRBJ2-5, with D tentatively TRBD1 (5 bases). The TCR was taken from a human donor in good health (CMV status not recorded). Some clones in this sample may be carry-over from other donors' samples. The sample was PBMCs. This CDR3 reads CASSYSRQQETQYF. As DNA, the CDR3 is TGTGCCAGCAGTTACTCAAGACAGCAGGAGACCCAGTACTTC.